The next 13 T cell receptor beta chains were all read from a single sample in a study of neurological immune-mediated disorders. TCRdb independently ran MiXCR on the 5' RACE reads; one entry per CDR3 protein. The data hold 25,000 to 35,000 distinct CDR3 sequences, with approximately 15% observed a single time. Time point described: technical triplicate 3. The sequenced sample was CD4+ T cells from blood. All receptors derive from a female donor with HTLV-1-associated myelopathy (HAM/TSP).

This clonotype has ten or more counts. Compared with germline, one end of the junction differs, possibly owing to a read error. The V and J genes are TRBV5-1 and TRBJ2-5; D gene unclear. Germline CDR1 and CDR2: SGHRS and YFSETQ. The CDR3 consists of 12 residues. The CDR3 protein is CASSRDHETQYF. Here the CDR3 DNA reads TGCGCCAGCAGCCGAGACCACGAGACCCAGTACTTC.

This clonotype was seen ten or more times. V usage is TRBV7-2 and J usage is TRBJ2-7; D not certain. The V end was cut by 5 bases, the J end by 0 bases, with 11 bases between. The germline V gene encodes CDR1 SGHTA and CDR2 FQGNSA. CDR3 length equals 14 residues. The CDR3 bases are TGTGCCAGCAGCAGGTCATTGAGCTCCTACGAGCAGTACTTC. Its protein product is CASSRSLSSYEQYF.

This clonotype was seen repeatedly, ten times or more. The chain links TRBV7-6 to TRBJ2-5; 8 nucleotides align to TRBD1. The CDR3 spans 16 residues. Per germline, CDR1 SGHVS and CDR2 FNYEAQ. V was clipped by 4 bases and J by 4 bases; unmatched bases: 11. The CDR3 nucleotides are TGTGCCAGCAGCTATTCAGGGGGCGCAAATGGAGAGACCCAGTACTTC. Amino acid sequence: CASSYSGGANGETQYF.

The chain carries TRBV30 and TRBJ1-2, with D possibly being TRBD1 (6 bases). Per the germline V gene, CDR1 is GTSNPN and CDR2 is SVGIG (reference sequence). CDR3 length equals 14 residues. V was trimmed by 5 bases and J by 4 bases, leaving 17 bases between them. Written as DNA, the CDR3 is TGTGCCTGGTCTATCCTCGACAGGATCTATGGCTACACCTTC. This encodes CAWSILDRIYGYTF.

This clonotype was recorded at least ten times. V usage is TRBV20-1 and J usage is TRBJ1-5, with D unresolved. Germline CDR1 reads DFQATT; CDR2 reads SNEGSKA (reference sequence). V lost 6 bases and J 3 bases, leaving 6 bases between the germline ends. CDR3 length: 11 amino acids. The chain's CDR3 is CSAASNQPQHF. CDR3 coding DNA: TGCAGTGCCGCTTCCAATCAGCCCCAGCATTTT.

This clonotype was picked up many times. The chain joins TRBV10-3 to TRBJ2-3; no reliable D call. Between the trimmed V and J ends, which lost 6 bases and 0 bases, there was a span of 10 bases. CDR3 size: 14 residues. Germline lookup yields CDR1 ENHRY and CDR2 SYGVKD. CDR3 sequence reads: CAIRTDYSTDTQYF. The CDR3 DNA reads TGTGCCATCAGAACAGATTATAGCACAGATACGCAGTATTTT.

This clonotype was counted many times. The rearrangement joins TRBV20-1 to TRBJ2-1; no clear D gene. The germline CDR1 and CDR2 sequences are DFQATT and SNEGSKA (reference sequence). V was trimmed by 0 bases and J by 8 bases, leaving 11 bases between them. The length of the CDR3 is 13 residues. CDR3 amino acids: CSARETLADEQFF. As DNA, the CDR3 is TGCAGTGCTAGAGAGACGTTGGCAGATGAGCAGTTCTTC.

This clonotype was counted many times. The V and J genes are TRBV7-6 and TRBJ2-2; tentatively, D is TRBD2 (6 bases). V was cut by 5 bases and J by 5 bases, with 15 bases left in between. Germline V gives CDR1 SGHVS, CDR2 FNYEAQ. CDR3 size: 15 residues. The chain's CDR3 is CASSPPGLTTGELFF. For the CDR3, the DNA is TGTGCCAGCAGCCCCCCGGGACTCACGACCGGGGAGCTGTTTTTT.

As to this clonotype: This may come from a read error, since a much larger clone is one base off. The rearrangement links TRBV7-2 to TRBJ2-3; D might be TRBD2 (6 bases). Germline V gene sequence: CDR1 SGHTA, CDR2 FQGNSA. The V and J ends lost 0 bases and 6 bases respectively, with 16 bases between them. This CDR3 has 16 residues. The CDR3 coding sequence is TGTGCCAGCAGCTTAGCGGCGGGAAAGAGCGCGGATACGCAGTATTTT. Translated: CASSLAAGKSADTQYF.

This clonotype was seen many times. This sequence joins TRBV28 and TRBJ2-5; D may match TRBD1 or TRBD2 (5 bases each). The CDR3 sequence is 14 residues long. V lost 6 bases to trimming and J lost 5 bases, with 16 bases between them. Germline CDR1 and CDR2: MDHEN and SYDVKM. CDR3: CASSAGTPGETQYF. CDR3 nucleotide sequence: TGTGCCAGCAGCGCCGGGACCCCCGGGGAGACCCAGTACTTC.

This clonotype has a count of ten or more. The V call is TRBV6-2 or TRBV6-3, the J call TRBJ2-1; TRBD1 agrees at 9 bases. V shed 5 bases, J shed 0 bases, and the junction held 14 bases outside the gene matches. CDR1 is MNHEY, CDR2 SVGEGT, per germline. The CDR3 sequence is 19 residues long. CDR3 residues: CASSDRGVRFSSSYNEQFF. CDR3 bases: TGTGCCAGCAGTGACAGGGGGGTACGCTTCTCCAGCTCCTACAATGAGCAGTTCTTC.

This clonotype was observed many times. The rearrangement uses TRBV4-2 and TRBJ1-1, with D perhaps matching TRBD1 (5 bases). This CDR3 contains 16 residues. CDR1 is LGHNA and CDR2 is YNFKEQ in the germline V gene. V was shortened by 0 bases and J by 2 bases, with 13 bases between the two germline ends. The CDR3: CASSQETRQGNTEAFF. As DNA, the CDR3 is TGTGCCAGCAGCCAAGAAACGCGCCAGGGTAACACTGAAGCTTTCTTT.

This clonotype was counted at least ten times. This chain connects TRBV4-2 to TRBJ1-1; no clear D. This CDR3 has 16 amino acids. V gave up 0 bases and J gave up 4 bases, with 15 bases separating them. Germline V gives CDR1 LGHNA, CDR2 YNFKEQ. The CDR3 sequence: CASSQESRSGSTEAFF. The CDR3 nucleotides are TGTGCCAGCAGCCAAGAAAGTCGGAGCGGGAGCACTGAAGCTTTCTTT.